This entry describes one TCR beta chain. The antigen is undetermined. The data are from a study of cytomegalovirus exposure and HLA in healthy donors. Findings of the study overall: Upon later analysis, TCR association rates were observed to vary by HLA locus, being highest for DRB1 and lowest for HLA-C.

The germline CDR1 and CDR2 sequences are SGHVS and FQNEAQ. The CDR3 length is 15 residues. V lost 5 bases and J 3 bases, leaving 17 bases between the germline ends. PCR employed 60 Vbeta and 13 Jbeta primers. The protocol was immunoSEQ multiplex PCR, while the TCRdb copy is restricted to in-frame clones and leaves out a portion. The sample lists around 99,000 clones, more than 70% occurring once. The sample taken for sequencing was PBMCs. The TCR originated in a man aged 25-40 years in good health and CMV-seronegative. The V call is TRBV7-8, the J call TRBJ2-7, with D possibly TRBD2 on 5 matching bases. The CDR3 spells CASSQRRMTLYEQYF. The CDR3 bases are TGTGCCAGCAGCCAAAGGAGGATGACTCTCTACGAGCAGTACTTC.